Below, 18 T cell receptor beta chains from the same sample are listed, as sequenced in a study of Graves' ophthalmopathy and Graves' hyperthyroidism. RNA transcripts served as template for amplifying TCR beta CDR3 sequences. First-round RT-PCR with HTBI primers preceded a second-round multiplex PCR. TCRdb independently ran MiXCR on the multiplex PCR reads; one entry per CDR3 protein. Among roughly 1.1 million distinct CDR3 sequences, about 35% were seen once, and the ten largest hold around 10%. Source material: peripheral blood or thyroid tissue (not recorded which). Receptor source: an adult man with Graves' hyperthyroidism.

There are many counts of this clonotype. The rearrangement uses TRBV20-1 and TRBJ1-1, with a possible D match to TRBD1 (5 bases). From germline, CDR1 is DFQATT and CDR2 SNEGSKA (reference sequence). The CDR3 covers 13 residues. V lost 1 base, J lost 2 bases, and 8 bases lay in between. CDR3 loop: CSARAGPNTEAFF. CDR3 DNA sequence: TGCAGTGCTAGAGCAGGGCCTAACACTGAAGCTTTCTTT.

The CDR3 region is CRVDVLETQYF. The CDR3 DNA is TGCAGGGTGGACGTCCTGGAGACCCAGTACTTC. The V and J genes are TRBV29-1 and TRBJ2-5; D gene unclear. Germline lookup yields CDR1 SQVTM and CDR2 ANQGSEA. The length of the CDR3 is 11 residues.

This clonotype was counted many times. The CDR3 DNA reads as TGTGCCAGCAGTCAGCAGAACCTCTATGGCTACACCTTC. Its translation is CASSQQNLYGYTF. The chain carries TRBV9 and TRBJ1-2, with no clear D. V was shortened by 5 bases and J by 4 bases, with 12 bases between the two germline ends. Per the germline V gene, CDR1 is SGDLS and CDR2 is YYNGEE. The CDR3 totals 13 residues. The whole variable domain, filled in from reference TRBV9 and TRBJ1-2, reads DSGVTQTPKHLITATGQRVTLRCSPRSGDLSVYWYQQSLDQGLQFLIQYYNGEERAKGNILERFSAQQFPDLHSELNLSSLELGDSALYFCASSQQNLYGYTFGSGTRLTVV.

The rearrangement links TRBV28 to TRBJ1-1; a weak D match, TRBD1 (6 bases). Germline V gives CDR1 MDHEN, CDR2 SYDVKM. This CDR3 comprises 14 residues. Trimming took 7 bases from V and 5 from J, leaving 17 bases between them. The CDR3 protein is CASKEQGPKTEAFF. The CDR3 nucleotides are TGTGCCAGCAAGGAGCAGGGGCCGAAAACTGAAGCTTTCTTT.

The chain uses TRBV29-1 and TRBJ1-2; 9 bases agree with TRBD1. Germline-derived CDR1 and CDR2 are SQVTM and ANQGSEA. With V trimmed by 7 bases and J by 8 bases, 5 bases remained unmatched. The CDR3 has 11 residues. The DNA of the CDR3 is TGCAGCGCAGGGGACAGGGACGGCTACACCTTC. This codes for CSAGDRDGYTF. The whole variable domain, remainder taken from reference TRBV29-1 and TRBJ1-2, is SAVISQKPSRDICQRGTSLTIQCQVDSQVTMMFWYRQQPGQSLTLIATANQGSEATYESGFVIDKFPISRPNLTFSTLTVSNMSPEDSSIYLCSAGDRDGYTFGSGTRLTVV.

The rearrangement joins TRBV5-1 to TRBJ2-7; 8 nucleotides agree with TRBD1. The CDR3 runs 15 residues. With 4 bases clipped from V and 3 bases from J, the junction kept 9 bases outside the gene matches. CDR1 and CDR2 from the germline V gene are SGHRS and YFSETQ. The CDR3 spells CASSLDRGEYYEQYF. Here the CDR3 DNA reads TGCGCCAGCAGCCTAGACAGGGGAGAATACTACGAGCAGTACTTC. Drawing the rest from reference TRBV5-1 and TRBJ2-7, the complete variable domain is KAGVTQTPRYLIKTRGQQVTLSCSPISGHRSVSWYQQTPGQGLQFLFEYFSETQRNKGNFPGRFSGRQFSNSRSEMNVSTLELGDSALYLCASSLDRGEYYEQYFGPGTRLTVT.

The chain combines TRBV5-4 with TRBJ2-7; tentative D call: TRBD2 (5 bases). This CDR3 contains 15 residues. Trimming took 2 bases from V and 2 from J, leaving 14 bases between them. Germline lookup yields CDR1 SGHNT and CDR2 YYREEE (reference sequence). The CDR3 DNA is TGTGCCAGCAGCTTTGCCGGGGTACTGACCTACGAGCAGTACTTC. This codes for CASSFAGVLTYEQYF.

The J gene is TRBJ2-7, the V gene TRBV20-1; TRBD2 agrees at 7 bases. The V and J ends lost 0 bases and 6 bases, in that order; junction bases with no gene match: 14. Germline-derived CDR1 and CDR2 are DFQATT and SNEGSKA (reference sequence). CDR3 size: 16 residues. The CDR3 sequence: CSARDGGEAGASEQYF. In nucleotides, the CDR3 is TGCAGTGCTAGAGATGGGGGGGAGGCTGGAGCTTCCGAGCAGTACTTC.

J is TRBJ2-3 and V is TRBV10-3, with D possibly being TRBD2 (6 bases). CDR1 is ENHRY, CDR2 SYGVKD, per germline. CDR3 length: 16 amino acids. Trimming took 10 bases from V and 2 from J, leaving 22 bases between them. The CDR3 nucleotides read TGTGCCAGCAGCCCTTATTCGGGAGCCCTCACAGATACGCAGTATTTT. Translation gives CASSPYSGALTDTQYF.

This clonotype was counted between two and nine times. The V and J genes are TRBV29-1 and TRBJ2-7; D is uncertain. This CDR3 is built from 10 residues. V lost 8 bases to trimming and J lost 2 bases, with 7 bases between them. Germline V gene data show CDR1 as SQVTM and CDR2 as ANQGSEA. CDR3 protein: CSSDAYEQYF. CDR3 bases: TGCAGCTCGGATGCCTACGAGCAGTACTTC.

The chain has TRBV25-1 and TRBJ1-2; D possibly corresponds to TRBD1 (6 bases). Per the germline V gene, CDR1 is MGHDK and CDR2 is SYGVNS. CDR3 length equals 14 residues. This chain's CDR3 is CARETGGQNGGYTF. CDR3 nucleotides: TGTGCTAGAGAGACAGGCGGACAGAACGGAGGCTACACCTTC.

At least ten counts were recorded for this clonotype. CDR3 coding DNA: TGTGCCAGCAGGCACGGACAGGGTGACTATGGCTACACCTTC. This codes for CASRHGQGDYGYTF. The chain recombines TRBV6-6 with TRBJ1-2; 8 positions agree with TRBD1. The CDR3 contains 14 residues. V gave up 6 bases and J gave up 3 bases; unmatched junction bases: 6. Germline assignment: CDR1 MNHNY and CDR2 SVGAGI (reference sequence).

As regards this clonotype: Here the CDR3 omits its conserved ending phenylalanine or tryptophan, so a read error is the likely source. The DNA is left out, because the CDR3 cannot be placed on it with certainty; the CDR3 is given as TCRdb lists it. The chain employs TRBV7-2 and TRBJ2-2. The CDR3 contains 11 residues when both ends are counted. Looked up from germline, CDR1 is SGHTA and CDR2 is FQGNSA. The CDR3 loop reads CASSLEPGAYY.

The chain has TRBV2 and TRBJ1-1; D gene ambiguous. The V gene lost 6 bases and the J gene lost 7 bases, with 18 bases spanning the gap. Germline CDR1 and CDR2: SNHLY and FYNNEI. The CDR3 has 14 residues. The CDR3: CASSPRFATNEAFF. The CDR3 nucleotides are TGTGCCAGCAGCCCCCGGTTTGCAACTAATGAAGCTTTCTTT. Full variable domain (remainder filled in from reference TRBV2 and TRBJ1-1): EPEVTQTPSHQVTQMGQEVILRCVPISNHLYFYWYRQILGQKVEFLVSFYNNEISEKSEIFDDQFSVERPDGSNFTLKIRSTKLEDSAMYFCASSPRFATNEAFFGQGTRLTVV.

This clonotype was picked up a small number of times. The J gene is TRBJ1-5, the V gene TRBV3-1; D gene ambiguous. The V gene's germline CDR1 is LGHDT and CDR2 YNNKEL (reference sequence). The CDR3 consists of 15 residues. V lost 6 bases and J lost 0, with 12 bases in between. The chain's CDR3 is CASRPAFFSNQPQHF. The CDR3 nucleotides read TGTGCCAGCAGACCGGCGTTCTTTAGCAATCAGCCCCAGCATTTT. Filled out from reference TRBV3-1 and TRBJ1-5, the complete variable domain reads DTAVSQTPKYLVTQMGNDKSIKCEQNLGHDTMYWYKQDSKKFLKIMFSYNNKELIINETVPNRFSPKSPDKAHLNLHINSLELGDSAVYFCASRPAFFSNQPQHFGDGTRLSIL.

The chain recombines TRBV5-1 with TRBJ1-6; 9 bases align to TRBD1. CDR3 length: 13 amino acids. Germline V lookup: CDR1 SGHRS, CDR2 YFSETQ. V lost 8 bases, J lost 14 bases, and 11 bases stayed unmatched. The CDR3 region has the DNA TGCGCCAGAAGTACCGGACAGGGGCGGACCCTCCACTTT. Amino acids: CARSTGQGRTLHF.

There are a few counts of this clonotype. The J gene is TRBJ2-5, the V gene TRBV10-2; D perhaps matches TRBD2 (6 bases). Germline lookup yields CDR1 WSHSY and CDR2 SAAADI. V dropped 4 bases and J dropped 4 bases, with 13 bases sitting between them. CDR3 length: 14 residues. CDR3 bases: TGCGCCAGCAGTGGACCCGGGGGTTCAGAGACCCAGTACTTC. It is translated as CASSGPGGSETQYF.

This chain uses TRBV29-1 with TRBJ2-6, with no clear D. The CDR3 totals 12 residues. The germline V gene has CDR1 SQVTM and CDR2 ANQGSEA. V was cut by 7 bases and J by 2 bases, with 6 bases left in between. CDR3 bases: TGCAGCGCGGACCCTGGGGCCAACGTCCTGACTTTC. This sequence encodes CSADPGANVLTF.